By sample share, the clone carrying this T cell receptor (beta chain) is medium-sized. This sample is drawn from a study of type 1 regulatory T cells. Study in general: An in vitro protocol generated T-allo10, a Tr1-enriched, alloantigen-specific CD4 T cell product.

Unmatched junction bases numbered 2, after V lost 10 bases and J lost 1 base. The CDR3 runs to 13 residues. Using its own MiXCR run on the reads, TCRdb lists one record per CDR3 protein. Of approximately 19,000 distinct CDR3 sequences detected, approximately 10% appear once; the ten largest clones hold 2.5% to 3%. This TCR came from a human donor in good health. The specimen was CD4+ T cells, either the whole sample or a sorted fraction (not recorded which). V usage is TRBV12-3 or TRBV12-4 and J usage is TRBJ2-5, with TRBD2 matching over 11 bases. CDR3 bases: TGTGCCACGGGACTAGCGGCCCAAGAGACCCAGTACTTC. Amino acid sequence: CATGLAAQETQYF.